A selection of T cell receptor beta chains follows, all from one sample in a study of cytomegalovirus exposure and HLA in healthy donors. Here immunoSEQ multiplex PCR was the method, and the copy in TCRdb shows in-frame clones only, minus some. The repertoire holds 200,000 to 250,000 clones, about 70% seen once, with less than 2% in the top ten. Sample: PBMCs. Receptors were obtained from a woman younger than 45 in good health and CMV-seronegative. CDR3s include the opening cysteine and the closing phenylalanine or tryptophan. The D gene is left open where the match is weak. Rows may omit the clone size; those that give it use once, few, many or a size class.

J gene: TRBJ2-5; D gene: TRBD1; V gene: TRBV6-5; clone size: -; CDR3 protein: CASRGTGTETQYF; CDR3 DNA: TGTGCCAGCAGAGGGACAGGGACAGAGACCCAGTACTTC
J gene: TRBJ1-1; D gene: TRBD1; V gene: TRBV6-5; clone size: -; CDR3 protein: CASSSWTGGTEAFF; CDR3 DNA: TGTGCCAGCAGTTCCTGGACAGGGGGCACTGAAGCTTTCTTT
J gene: TRBJ2-4; D gene: -; V gene: TRBV4-1; clone size: once; CDR3 protein: CASSPRDGGNIQYF; CDR3 DNA: TGCGCCAGCAGCCCGCGGGACGGGGGAAACATTCAGTACTTC
J gene: TRBJ2-1; D gene: TRBD2; V gene: TRBV5-1; clone size: -; CDR3 protein: CASSLGLAGESNEQFF; CDR3 DNA: TGCGCCAGCAGCTTGGGACTAGCGGGAGAGAGTAATGAGCAGTTCTTC
J gene: TRBJ2-3; D gene: -; V gene: TRBV5-6; clone size: -; CDR3 protein: CASSRGAYSDTQYF; CDR3 DNA: TGTGCCAGCAGCCGCGGGGCTTATTCAGATACGCAGTATTTT
J gene: TRBJ1-4; D gene: -; V gene: TRBV6-1; clone size: -; CDR3 protein: CASSESVRVNEKLFF; CDR3 DNA: TGTGCCAGCAGTGAATCGGTCAGGGTTAATGAAAAACTGTTTTTT
J gene: TRBJ1-1; D gene: -; V gene: TRBV5-4; clone size: -; CDR3 protein: CASSLEVSPGTEAFF; CDR3 DNA: TGTGCCAGCAGCTTGGAAGTATCGCCGGGGACTGAAGCTTTCTTT
J gene: TRBJ1-2; D gene: TRBD1; V gene: TRBV5-6; clone size: -; CDR3 protein: CASSATGNNGYTF; CDR3 DNA: TGTGCCAGCAGCGCGACAGGGAACAATGGCTACACCTTC
J gene: TRBJ2-2; D gene: -; V gene: TRBV9; clone size: once; CDR3 protein: CASGASESLPPGVNTGELFF; CDR3 DNA: TGTGCCAGCGGGGCTAGTGAGTCCCTACCTCCAGGGGTAAACACCGGGGAGCTGTTTTTT
J gene: TRBJ1-4; D gene: TRBD1; V gene: TRBV4-1; clone size: few; CDR3 protein: CASSQDGTAGNEKLFF; CDR3 DNA: TGCGCCAGCAGCCAAGATGGGACAGCGGGTAATGAAAAACTGTTTTTT
J gene: TRBJ1-3; D gene: -; V gene: TRBV19; clone size: -; CDR3 protein: CVSRLRPVDRGNTIYF; CDR3 DNA: TGTGTCAGCCGCCTACGCCCCGTAGATCGTGGAAACACCATATATTTT
J gene: TRBJ1-6; D gene: TRBD1; V gene: TRBV6-1; clone size: -; CDR3 protein: CAGQLGTGNSPLHF; CDR3 DNA: TGTGCCGGCCAACTAGGGACAGGGAACTCACCCCTCCACTTT
J gene: TRBJ1-2; D gene: -; V gene: TRBV11-2; clone size: -; CDR3 protein: CASSSRTALRGYTF; CDR3 DNA: TGTGCCAGCAGCTCTCGGACAGCCCTAAGGGGCTACACCTTC
J gene: TRBJ2-7; D gene: -; V gene: TRBV6-5; clone size: -; CDR3 protein: CASRRQSSYEQYF; CDR3 DNA: TGTGCCAGCAGGAGACAGTCTTCCTACGAGCAGTACTTC
J gene: TRBJ2-7; D gene: -; V gene: TRBV6-1; clone size: -; CDR3 protein: CASRLTGAYEQYF; CDR3 DNA: TGTGCCAGCAGACTCACAGGAGCCTACGAGCAGTACTTC
J gene: TRBJ2-2; D gene: TRBD2; V gene: TRBV6-5; clone size: -; CDR3 protein: CASLRLAGGPGELFF; CDR3 DNA: TGTGCCAGCTTAAGACTAGCGGGAGGTCCCGGGGAGCTGTTTTTT
J gene: TRBJ1-2; D gene: -; V gene: TRBV30; clone size: -; CDR3 protein: CAWSVQLGRPTYGYTF; CDR3 DNA: TGTGCCTGGAGTGTACAATTGGGCAGGCCGACCTATGGCTACACCTTC
J gene: TRBJ2-3; D gene: TRBD2; V gene: TRBV9; clone size: -; CDR3 protein: CASSDGTSGRADTQYF; CDR3 DNA: TGTGCCAGCAGCGACGGGACTAGCGGGAGGGCAGATACGCAGTATTTT
J gene: TRBJ1-2; D gene: TRBD1; V gene: TRBV6-5; clone size: -; CDR3 protein: CASSWGTGGYGYTF; CDR3 DNA: TGTGCCAGCAGTTGGGGGACAGGGGGATATGGCTACACCTTC
J gene: TRBJ1-5; D gene: -; V gene: TRBV6-1; clone size: -; CDR3 protein: CASRDSLYQPQHF; CDR3 DNA: TGTGCCAGCAGAGACAGTCTCTATCAGCCCCAGCATTTT
J gene: TRBJ1-4; D gene: TRBD1; V gene: TRBV4-1; clone size: -; CDR3 protein: CASSRGQGRYEKLFF; CDR3 DNA: TGCGCCAGCAGCCGCGGACAGGGGAGATATGAAAAACTGTTTTTT
J gene: TRBJ2-1; D gene: TRBD2; V gene: TRBV7-7; clone size: -; CDR3 protein: CASSQLAGGSEQFF; CDR3 DNA: TGTGCTAGCAGCCAACTAGCGGGGGGTAGTGAGCAGTTCTTC
J gene: TRBJ2-5; D gene: TRBD2; V gene: TRBV5-4; clone size: -; CDR3 protein: CASSLRGGPETQYF; CDR3 DNA: TGTGCCAGCAGCCTGCGGGGGGGCCCAGAGACCCAGTACTTC
J gene: TRBJ2-1; D gene: TRBD1; V gene: TRBV6-1; clone size: -; CDR3 protein: CASSEWGQGLGNEQFF; CDR3 DNA: TGTGCCAGCAGTGAATGGGGACAGGGGTTGGGCAATGAGCAGTTCTTC
J gene: TRBJ1-3; D gene: -; V gene: TRBV18; clone size: -; CDR3 protein: CASSLPGGRNTIYF; CDR3 DNA: TGTGCCAGCTCACTCCCCGGGGGTCGCAACACCATATATTTT
J gene: TRBJ2-5; D gene: -; V gene: TRBV7-8; clone size: -; CDR3 protein: CASSLVASLALEETQYF; CDR3 DNA: TGTGCCAGCAGCTTAGTGGCATCTCTAGCGCTGGAGGAGACCCAGTACTTC
J gene: TRBJ2-7; D gene: -; V gene: TRBV25-1; clone size: -; CDR3 protein: CASTGSYEQYF; CDR3 DNA: TGTGCCAGCACCGGGAGCTACGAGCAGTACTTC
J gene: TRBJ2-7; D gene: TRBD2; V gene: TRBV4-1; clone size: -; CDR3 protein: CVSSQDPPGGLNYEQYF; CDR3 DNA: TGCGTCAGCAGCCAAGATCCGCCGGGGGGGCTGAACTACGAGCAGTACTTC
J gene: TRBJ1-5; D gene: TRBD1; V gene: TRBV7-2; clone size: -; CDR3 protein: CASSPHRGRQPQHF; CDR3 DNA: TGTGCCAGCAGCCCACACAGGGGCCGCCAGCCCCAGCATTTT
J gene: TRBJ2-3; D gene: TRBD1; V gene: TRBV10-3; clone size: -; CDR3 protein: CATKLRDSRTDTQYF; CDR3 DNA: TGTGCCACCAAACTCCGGGACAGTCGCACAGATACGCAGTATTTT
J gene: TRBJ2-7; D gene: TRBD1; V gene: TRBV6-5; clone size: -; CDR3 protein: CASSLRQGDSDEQYF; CDR3 DNA: TGTGCCAGCAGTCTCAGACAGGGGGACTCGGACGAGCAGTACTTC
J gene: TRBJ1-1; D gene: -; V gene: TRBV4-1; clone size: -; CDR3 protein: CASSQDMNTEAFF; CDR3 DNA: TGCGCCAGCAGCCAGGACATGAACACTGAAGCTTTCTTT
J gene: TRBJ2-5; D gene: TRBD2; V gene: TRBV5-4; clone size: -; CDR3 protein: CASKERLAFETQYF; CDR3 DNA: TGTGCCAGCAAGGAGAGACTAGCCTTTGAGACCCAGTACTTC
J gene: TRBJ1-5; D gene: -; V gene: TRBV5-8; clone size: -; CDR3 protein: CASTRREWGNQPQHF; CDR3 DNA: TGTGCCAGCACCCGCCGGGAATGGGGCAATCAGCCCCAGCATTTT
J gene: TRBJ2-7; D gene: -; V gene: TRBV5-1; clone size: once; CDR3 protein: CASSFLATSYEQYF; CDR3 DNA: TGCGCCAGCAGCTTCCTAGCAACCTCCTACGAGCAGTACTTC
J gene: TRBJ2-3; D gene: -; V gene: TRBV2; clone size: few; CDR3 protein: CASSENIFPDTQYF; CDR3 DNA: TGTGCCAGCAGTGAGAACATATTTCCAGATACGCAGTATTTT
J gene: TRBJ2-2; D gene: TRBD2; V gene: TRBV5-4; clone size: -; CDR3 protein: CASTGTSGNPRGTGELFF; CDR3 DNA: TGTGCCAGTACCGGGACTAGCGGGAATCCTCGAGGGACCGGGGAGCTGTTTTTT
J gene: TRBJ2-3; D gene: TRBD2; V gene: TRBV5-4; clone size: -; CDR3 protein: CASSPSGGGADTQYF; CDR3 DNA: TGTGCCAGCAGCCCAAGCGGGGGTGGTGCAGATACGCAGTATTTT
J gene: TRBJ1-4; D gene: -; V gene: TRBV28; clone size: -; CDR3 protein: CASSSGRGEKLFF; CDR3 DNA: TGTGCCAGCAGTTCCGGACGGGGTGAAAAACTGTTTTTT
J gene: TRBJ1-3; D gene: -; V gene: TRBV7-8; clone size: -; CDR3 protein: CASSFRTARVSSGNTIYF; CDR3 DNA: TGTGCCAGCAGCTTTAGGACAGCCCGTGTTTCCTCTGGAAACACCATATATTTT
J gene: TRBJ1-1; D gene: TRBD1; V gene: TRBV11-2; clone size: -; CDR3 protein: CASSTRQGLNTEAFF; CDR3 DNA: TGTGCCAGCAGCACACGACAGGGACTGAACACTGAAGCTTTCTTT